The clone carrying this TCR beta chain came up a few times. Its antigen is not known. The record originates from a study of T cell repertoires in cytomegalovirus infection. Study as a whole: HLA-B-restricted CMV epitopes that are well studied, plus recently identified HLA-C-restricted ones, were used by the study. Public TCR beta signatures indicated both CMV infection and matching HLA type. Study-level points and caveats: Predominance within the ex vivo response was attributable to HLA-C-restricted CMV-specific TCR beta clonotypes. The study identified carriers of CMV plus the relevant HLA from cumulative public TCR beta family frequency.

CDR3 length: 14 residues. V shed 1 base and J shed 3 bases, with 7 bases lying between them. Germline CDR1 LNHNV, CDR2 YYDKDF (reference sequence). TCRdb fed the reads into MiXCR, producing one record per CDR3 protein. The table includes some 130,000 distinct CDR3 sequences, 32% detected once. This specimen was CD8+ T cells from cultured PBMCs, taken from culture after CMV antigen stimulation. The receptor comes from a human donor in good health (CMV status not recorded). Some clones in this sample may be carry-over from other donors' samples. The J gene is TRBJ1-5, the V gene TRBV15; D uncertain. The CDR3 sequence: CATSRARDNQPQHF. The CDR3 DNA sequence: TGTGCCACCAGCAGAGCCCGGGACAATCAGCCCCAGCATTTT.